This is a list of T cell receptor beta chains from one sample in a study of shared clonotypes between healthy human individuals. TCRdb's table, derived via immunoSEQ multiplex PCR, lists solely in-frame clones and lacks some. This table has fewer than 2.5 million clones, roughly 93% appearing once. Sequenced material: naive CD4+ T cells from PBMCs. All receptors come from a man aged 18 to 29 in good health. Some clones in this sample may be carry-over from other donors' samples. The CDR3 runs from the conserved cysteine through the conserved F or W. D genes are given only for firm matches. Clone size is stated in some rows and not others, as once, few, many or a class when expanded.

clone size,D gene,V gene,J gene,CDR3 DNA,CDR3 protein
-,-,TRBV5-1,TRBJ1-2,TGCGCCAGCAGCTTGGAGGCAGGGCCGGACTATGGCTACACCTTC,CASSLEAGPDYGYTF
once,-,TRBV11-2,TRBJ2-7,TGTGCCAGCAGCTCCGTGGGGTCCTACGAGCAGTACTTC,CASSSVGSYEQYF
-,-,TRBV29-1,TRBJ2-5,TGCAGCGTGGGACTTTTGGGGGGGGCGAGGGAGACCCAGTACTTC,CSVGLLGGARETQYF
-,-,TRBV7-2,TRBJ1-1,TGTGCCAGCAGCTTAATGGCAAACGCCCGGGCTTTCTTT,CASSLMANARAFF
-,TRBD1,TRBV7-3,TRBJ1-1,TGTGCCAGCAGCCCACAGGGGGGGGTGAACACTGAAGCTTTCTTT,CASSPQGGVNTEAFF
-,-,TRBV5-6,TRBJ1-5,TGTGCCAGCAGCGGTGGGACGGGGAATCAGCCCCAGCATTTT,CASSGGTGNQPQHF
-,-,TRBV5-1,TRBJ2-2,TGCGCCAGCAGCTTGGCTCAGGCGAACACCGGGGAGCTGTTTTTT,CASSLAQANTGELFF
-,-,TRBV29-1,TRBJ2-1,TGCAGCGTTGGACAGGCCCGAGGTGAGCAGTTCTTC,CSVGQARGEQFF
-,-,TRBV18,TRBJ2-3,TGTGCCAGCTCAATAACTAGCACAGATACGCAGTATTTT,CASSITSTDTQYF
-,TRBD1,TRBV4-1,TRBJ1-1,TGCGCCAGCAGCCAAGTCACAGGGGTCCTGAACACTGAAGCTTTCTTT,CASSQVTGVLNTEAFF
-,-,TRBV2,TRBJ2-3,TGTGCCAGCAGGAGGGGGAGGGAGAGCACAGATACGCAGTATTTT,CASRRGRESTDTQYF
-,TRBD2,TRBV5-1,TRBJ2-5,TGCGCCAGCAGCCCCGGACTAGCGGGAGGGGATATTATAGAGACCCAGTACTTC,CASSPGLAGGDIIETQYF
-,TRBD1,TRBV18,TRBJ1-5,TGTGCCAGCTCACCCGGGACAGGGGGCAGGCAGCCCCAGCATTTT,CASSPGTGGRQPQHF
-,TRBD2,TRBV9,TRBJ2-1,TGTGCCAGCAGCGTTTCCCCCGGGACTAGCGGGACTTCCTCCTACAATGAGCAGTTCTTC,CASSVSPGTSGTSSYNEQFF
once,TRBD1,TRBV19,TRBJ1-5,TGTGCCAGTAGTAGCCTCGTACAGGGGGCAAGACAGCCCCAGCATTTT,CASSSLVQGARQPQHF
-,-,TRBV4-3,TRBJ2-6,TGCGCCAGCAGCCAAGCCAGGGCTGGGGCCAACGTCCTGACTTTC,CASSQARAGANVLTF
-,-,TRBV7-9,TRBJ1-3,TGTGCCAGCAGCTTGATAGGCTCTGGAAACACCATATATTTT,CASSLIGSGNTIYF
-,-,TRBV30,TRBJ2-7,TGTGCCTGGTCGGAGGGGTCCAACTACGAGCAGTACTTC,CAWSEGSNYEQYF
once,TRBD2,TRBV29-1,TRBJ2-1,TGCAGCGTTGAAGGCTCTGGAGGACTAGCGGGAGCCTACAATGAGCAGTTCTTC,CSVEGSGGLAGAYNEQFF
-,-,TRBV19,TRBJ1-2,TGTGCCAGTAAGCCAGAATTCTCTCGGGCGGGAGGCTACACCTTC,CASKPEFSRAGGYTF
-,TRBD1,TRBV5-1,TRBJ2-2,TGCGCCAGCAGCACGGACAGGGGGTCCGGGGAGCTGTTTTTT,CASSTDRGSGELFF
-,-,TRBV27,TRBJ1-1,TGTGCCAGCAGTTTATCGATCCTTAACACTGAAGCTTTCTTT,CASSLSILNTEAFF
-,-,TRBV2,TRBJ2-7,TGTGCCAGCAAAGCGTCCTACGAGCAGTACTTC,CASKASYEQYF
-,TRBD1,TRBV7-8,TRBJ2-2,TGTGCCAGCAGCCGACAGGGGAACACCGGGGAGCTGTTTTTT,CASSRQGNTGELFF
-,TRBD1,TRBV7-9,TRBJ2-5,TGTGCCAGCAGCCCCGGGACAGATCAAGAGACCCAGTACTTC,CASSPGTDQETQYF
-,-,TRBV7-7,TRBJ2-7,TGTGCCAGCAGCCCAGGGCGGGACGGCGCCTACGAGCAGTACTTC,CASSPGRDGAYEQYF
-,TRBD1,TRBV29-1,TRBJ2-3,TGCAGCGCGACTCAGGGGGCAGATACGCAGTATTTT,CSATQGADTQYF
-,-,TRBV18,TRBJ2-5,TGTGCCAGCTCACCTGGGCAGACTAGTTGGGGAGAGACCCAGTACTTC,CASSPGQTSWGETQYF
-,-,TRBV19,TRBJ2-2,TGTGCCAGTAGAACGCCAGGGTCGACCGGGGAGCTGTTTTTT,CASRTPGSTGELFF
few,TRBD1,TRBV5-8,TRBJ1-5,TGTGCCAGCAGCTTACACAGGGGTCAGCCCCAGCATTTT,CASSLHRGQPQHF